This TCR beta chain came from a study of T cell changes during pregnancy in multiple sclerosis. Sequencing used immunoSEQ multiplex PCR; TCRdb keeps in-frame clones, though not all of them. There are tens of thousands of clones in the sample; nearly 95% occur only once, and around 0.97% lies in the top ten. The CDR3 is made up of 15 amino acids. The clonotype originates from a female donor in good health, enrolled as a control in a pregnancy study. The chain recombines TRBV21-1 with TRBJ2-7; the table names TRBD1, a call not compared with the DNA. TRBV21-1 is shown as a pseudogene. Sample: peripheral blood, taken in the second trimester of pregnancy. In nucleotides, the CDR3 is TGTGCCAGCACCAGCCCCTTGACAGGGAGACACGAGCAGTACTTC. It translates to CASTSPLTGRHEQYF.